Below, one T cell receptor (beta chain) is given with its context. Gene names are the mouse ones. The read ends 4 residues early relative to the CDR3; the germline J gene fills the gap. This entry belongs to a study of CD8+ T cells in alopecia areata. Extraction and reverse transcription of RNA yielded cDNA as the sequencing template. The protocol was immunoSEQ multiplex PCR, while the TCRdb copy is restricted to in-frame clones and leaves out a portion. Sampling found about 270,000 clones, none seen once. The V gene's germline CDR1 is NSHNY and CDR2 SYGAGN. This CDR3 is built from 15 residues. The study sorted pooled cutaneous lymph node cells by CD4, CD8alpha, NKG2D, NKG2ACE and other markers.

The sequence was collected from a C3H/HeJ mouse with alopecia areata. The mouse line has the MHC haplotype H2-k. V and J are TRBV13-1 and TRBJ1-2, with TRBD1 matching 8 bases. The specimen sequenced was CD4+ T cells sorted from a lymph node. The covered CDR3 bases are TGTGCCAGCAGTGATTCAGGGGGCGCAAGGTCC. This encodes CASSDSGGARS. The entire CDR3 is CASSDSGGARSDYTF.